The 30 T cell receptor beta chains listed next were all sequenced from one sample in a study of blood T cells in healthy people across ages. The authors ran a second PCR of about 6 to 11 cycles using a sample-barcoded 5' primer and a J-beta primer mix. MiXCR was run by TCRdb on the 5' RACE reads, yielding one entry per CDR3 protein. Here the sample spans 1.2 million to 1.5 million distinct CDR3 sequences, about 40% being singletons. Specimen: blood. These receptors were obtained from a woman under 30 in good health.

The chain uses TRBV7-9 and TRBJ2-3; 11 bases align to TRBD2. Trimming at V came to 5 bases and at J to 4 bases, leaving 8 bases not matched to a gene. Germline V lookup: CDR1 SEHNR, CDR2 FQNEAQ (reference sequence). CDR3 length: 16 amino acids. CDR3 coding DNA: TGTGCCAGCAGCCCCGCTGCTAGCGGGAGGTCAGATACGCAGTATTTT. Its protein is CASSPAASGRSDTQYF.

This clonotype turned up a few times. This chain connects TRBV7-2 to TRBJ2-7, with 9 bases matching TRBD2. There are 16 residues in the CDR3. Per germline, CDR1 SGHTA and CDR2 FQGNSA. The trim removed 1 base at V and 0 bases at J, leaving 4 bases unmatched. Here the CDR3 DNA reads TGTGCCAGCAGCTTAGTCCTAGCGGGACCCTCCTACGAGCAGTACTTC. Its protein is CASSLVLAGPSYEQYF.

There are a few counts of this clonotype. J is TRBJ2-4 and V is TRBV27; 8 bases are shared with TRBD2. The germline V gene has CDR1 MNHEY and CDR2 SMNVEV (reference sequence). CDR3 length: 15 amino acids. With 2 bases clipped from V and 6 bases from J, the junction kept 6 bases outside the gene matches. This CDR3 is CASSLAGGGINIQYF. CDR3 DNA: TGTGCCAGCAGTTTAGCGGGAGGTGGTATAAACATTCAGTACTTC.

There are a few counts of this clonotype. This chain joins TRBV3-1 and TRBJ2-7; tentatively, D is TRBD1 or TRBD2 (5 bases each). CDR1 is LGHDT and CDR2 is YNNKEL in the germline V gene (reference sequence). Deletions cut 0 bases from V and 3 bases from J, with 12 bases between. The CDR3 loop spans 15 amino acids. The CDR3 DNA follows: TGTGCCAGCAGCCAAGAACTGGGGGTAAGCTACGAGCAGTACTTC. It is translated as CASSQELGVSYEQYF.

The genes are TRBV9 and TRBJ1-4, with 9 bases identical to TRBD1. Per germline, CDR1 SGDLS and CDR2 YYNGEE. V was pared by 3 bases and J by 7 bases, with 4 bases of the junction left unmatched. The CDR3 loop spans 14 amino acids. CDR3 sequence: CASSAGTGSEKLFF. CDR3 in DNA: TGTGCCAGCAGCGCGGGGACAGGGTCTGAAAAACTGTTTTTT.

This clonotype was counted a few times. CDR3 in DNA: TGTGCCAGCACCCAGCGGGCTAGCGGGGGATCTGCCGGGGAGCTGTTTTTT. This gives the protein CASTQRASGGSAGELFF. V and J are TRBV9 and TRBJ2-2, with 10 bases that match TRBD2. Trimming removed 6 bases from V and 6 bases from J; junction bases left unmatched: 14. Germline V gene data show CDR1 as SGDLS and CDR2 as YYNGEE. This CDR3 comprises 17 residues.

The V call is TRBV20-1, the J call TRBJ2-2; 11 bases line up with TRBD2. From germline, CDR1 is DFQATT and CDR2 SNEGSKA (reference sequence). The ends lost 3 bases at V and 4 bases at J; junction bases unmatched: 4. The CDR3 consists of 15 residues. This chain's CDR3 is CSASFSGRATGELFF. DNA for the CDR3: TGCAGTGCTAGCTTTAGCGGGAGGGCCACCGGGGAGCTGTTTTTT.

This clonotype was seen at least ten times. This sequence joins TRBV29-1 and TRBJ2-7; 10 nucleotides align to TRBD2. Per germline, CDR1 SQVTM and CDR2 ANQGSEA. V dropped 2 bases and J dropped 4; count of bases not matched to a gene: 2. The CDR3 loop spans 13 amino acids. This chain's CDR3 is CSVERTSGYEQYF. The CDR3 DNA reads TGCAGCGTTGAAAGGACTAGCGGTTACGAGCAGTACTTC.

This clonotype was counted only a few times. The chain uses TRBV20-1 and TRBJ1-6; 7 nucleotides line up with TRBD1. The CDR3 covers 14 residues. Germline lookup yields CDR1 DFQATT and CDR2 SNEGSKA (reference sequence). CDR3 in DNA: TGCGGCATATCGCGACAGGGTGGGAATTCACCCCTCCACTTT. The encoded protein is CGISRQGGNSPLHF.

This clonotype was seen once. The chain uses TRBV5-1 and TRBJ1-4; D may be TRBD1 (5 bases). The CDR3 length is 14 residues. CDR1 and CDR2 from the germline V gene are SGHRS and YFSETQ. The ends were cut back, 4 bases at V and 6 bases at J, with 13 bases in the middle. In nucleotides, the CDR3 is TGCGCCAGCAGCCCGGCCAGGGCCGATGAAAAACTGTTTTTT. This translates into CASSPARADEKLFF.

The V and J genes are TRBV27 and TRBJ2-1; D uncertain. V shed 4 bases and J shed 10 bases, with 14 bases lying between them. The germline CDR1 and CDR2 sequences are MNHEY and SMNVEV (reference sequence). The CDR3 sequence is 13 residues long. The CDR3 protein is CASSYGRSYEQFF. CDR3 bases: TGTGCCAGCAGTTACGGCAGATCCTACGAGCAGTTCTTC.

This clonotype came up a few times. The chain combines TRBV2 with TRBJ1-4, with a possible D match to TRBD1 (6 bases). Germline V gene data show CDR1 as SNHLY and CDR2 as FYNNEI. The V and J ends lost 5 bases and 5 bases respectively, with 15 bases between them. This CDR3 contains 15 residues. The CDR3 DNA sequence: TGTGCCAGCAGTCGAAACAAAGGACAGAATGAAAAACTGTTTTTT. Its protein product is CASSRNKGQNEKLFF. Together with reference TRBV2 and TRBJ1-4, the CDR3 gives the full variable domain: EPEVTQTPSHQVTQMGQEVILRCVPISNHLYFYWYRQILGQKVEFLVSFYNNEISEKSEIFDDQFSVERPDGSNFTLKIRSTKLEDSAMYFCASSRNKGQNEKLFFGSGTQLSVL.

This clonotype was seen only a few times. J is TRBJ2-5 and V is TRBV5-5, with 9 nucleotides matching TRBD2. With 2 bases clipped from V and 1 base from J, the junction kept 6 bases outside the gene matches. This CDR3 is 16 amino acids long. The germline CDR1 and CDR2 sequences are SGHKS and YYEKEE (reference sequence). CDR3 in DNA: TGTGCCAGCAGCTTTAAGCCTAGCGGGGTCCAAGAGACCCAGTACTTC. This translates into CASSFKPSGVQETQYF.

This clonotype has only a few counts. The chain has TRBV3-1 and TRBJ2-6; no clear D. The CDR3 is 17 amino acids. CDR1 LGHDT and CDR2 YNNKEL come from the germline V gene (reference sequence). Deletions cut 2 bases from V and 0 bases from J, with 11 bases between. The CDR3 here is CASSQRDGYSGANVLTF. The CDR3 nucleotides read TGTGCCAGCAGCCAACGTGACGGGTACTCTGGGGCCAACGTCCTGACTTTC.

This clonotype was counted a few times. The V gene is TRBV7-2, the J gene TRBJ2-1; D not certain. The germline V gene has CDR1 SGHTA and CDR2 FQGNSA. V lost 2 bases and J lost 8, with 4 bases in between. The length of the CDR3 is 11 residues. As DNA, the CDR3 is TGTGCCAGCAGCTTATACCATGAGCAGTTCTTC. Amino acid sequence: CASSLYHEQFF.

The CDR3 nucleotides read TGTGCCAGCAGCGTAGACGGGCCGGGCTATGGCTACACCTTC. Its protein is CASSVDGPGYGYTF. The chain joins TRBV9 to TRBJ1-2, with D unresolved. V lost 0 bases to trimming and J lost 4 bases, with 10 bases between them. This CDR3 region has 14 residues. Germline loops: CDR1 SGDLS, CDR2 YYNGEE.

J is TRBJ1-4 and V is TRBV6-5; D is ambiguous. Germline V gene data show CDR1 as MNHEY and CDR2 as SVGAGI. Trimming took off 6 bases at V and 5 bases at J, with 13 bases between the two ends. The CDR3 length is 14 residues. CDR3 protein: CASSKDGLNEKLFF. The CDR3 DNA reads as TGTGCCAGCAGCAAAGACGGCCTAAATGAAAAACTGTTTTTT.

A few counts support this clonotype. The rearrangement joins TRBV6-6 to TRBJ2-7; possible D gene TRBD1, 5 bases. Germline V CDR1 and CDR2: MNHNY, SVGAGI (reference sequence). V gave up 2 bases and J gave up 7 bases, with 12 bases separating them. This CDR3 contains 13 residues. The CDR3 DNA is TGTGCCAGCAGTTACGGGGCCCAAGGGGAGCAGTACTTC. Translated, it gives CASSYGAQGEQYF.

The chain is built from TRBV5-6 and TRBJ2-7; 7 bases fit TRBD1. The assigned J gene may be wrong: the sequence end matches TRBJ2-5 better. The CDR3 loop spans 17 amino acids. Germline CDR1 and CDR2: SGHDT and YYEEEE. The DNA for the CDR3 is TGTGCCAGCAGCTTTCATCTCAGGGGGAAAGCCCAAGAGACCCAGTACTTC. Protein: CASSFHLRGKAQETQYF.

This clonotype was detected ten times or more. The chain carries TRBV11-2 and TRBJ2-7, with TRBD2 matching 8 bases. CDR1 SGHAT and CDR2 FQNNGV come from the germline V gene. J gave up 3 bases and V 5 bases, and 3 bases lay outside the gene matches. This CDR3 is built from 13 residues. CDR3 protein: CASSPGLDYEQYF. CDR3 bases: TGTGCCAGCAGCCCGGGACTAGACTACGAGCAGTACTTC. The whole variable domain, filled in from reference TRBV11-2 and TRBJ2-7, reads EAGVAQSPRYKIIEKRQSVAFWCNPISGHATLYWYQQILGQGPKLLIQFQNNGVVDDSQLPKDRFSAERLKGVDSTLKIQPAKLEDSAVYLCASSPGLDYEQYFGPGTRLTVT.

The J gene is TRBJ2-5, the V gene TRBV7-6; 9 positions agree with TRBD2. CDR1 is SGHVS, CDR2 FNYEAQ, per germline. CDR3 length: 15 residues. The V segment lost 6 bases and the J segment 5 bases; nucleotides outside the gene matches: 10. The CDR3: CASSVAGLAQETQYF. The CDR3, as DNA: TGTGCCAGCAGTGTTGCGGGACTAGCACAGGAGACCCAGTACTTC.

A few counts support this clonotype. V gene TRBV29-1 combines with J gene TRBJ1-2; no reliable D call. The CDR3 is made up of 13 amino acids. V lost 7 bases and J 2 bases, leaving 14 bases between the germline ends. Germline V gene lookup returns CDR1 SQVTM and CDR2 ANQGSEA. CDR3 coding DNA: TGCAGCGCCCACAAGGGCAGCAACTATGGCTACACCTTC. Amino acids: CSAHKGSNYGYTF.

The genes are TRBV6-1 and TRBJ2-2; the D is unclear. The ends were cut back, 2 bases at V and 0 bases at J, with 10 bases in the middle. CDR3 length equals 16 residues. Germline lookup yields CDR1 MNHNS and CDR2 SASEGT. CDR3 amino acids: CASSEPLTANTGELFF. CDR3 nucleotides: TGTGCCAGCAGTGAACCACTAACCGCGAACACCGGGGAGCTGTTTTTT.

V gene TRBV7-8 combines with J gene TRBJ2-7; D gene uncertain. The CDR3 runs 17 residues. Germline V lookup: CDR1 SGHVS, CDR2 FQNEAQ. V was cut by 0 bases and J by 1 base, with 16 bases left in between. CDR3: CASSLAFSAGPSYEQYF. The CDR3 nucleotides read TGTGCCAGCAGCTTAGCGTTTTCGGCAGGTCCATCCTACGAGCAGTACTTC.

The chain uses TRBV5-1 and TRBJ2-6; D is uncertain. The CDR3 has 18 amino acids. V was pared by 0 bases and J by 0 bases, with 13 bases between. The germline V gene has CDR1 SGHRS and CDR2 YFSETQ. The CDR3 bases are TGCGCCAGCAGCTTGGCCGGCGGAACTGGCTCTGGGGCCAACGTCCTGACTTTC. It is translated as CASSLAGGTGSGANVLTF.

This clonotype came up a few times. The chain recombines TRBV5-1 with TRBJ2-3; 10 bases map to TRBD2. This CDR3 contains 16 residues. Germline-derived CDR1 and CDR2 are SGHRS and YFSETQ. J was trimmed by 3 bases and V by 1 base; bases with no gene match: 5. CDR3: CASSLSSGGKTDTQYF. The CDR3 coding sequence is TGCGCCAGCAGCTTGAGTAGCGGGGGGAAAACAGATACGCAGTATTTT.

The V and J genes are TRBV24-1 and TRBJ2-5; 8 bases agree with TRBD2. The J call may be faulty, since TRBJ2-7 better matches the DNA end. CDR1 and CDR2 from the germline V gene are KGHDR and SFDVKD. The CDR3 sequence is 12 residues long. The CDR3, as DNA: TGTGCCTGTCGAGGTAGCGGGGACGAGCAGTACTTC. It encodes CACRGSGDEQYF.

The chain combines TRBV30 with TRBJ2-6; D may be TRBD1 or TRBD2 (5 bases each). The ends were cut back, 5 bases at V and 0 bases at J, with 5 bases in the middle. Germline V gene lookup returns CDR1 GTSNPN and CDR2 SVGIG (reference sequence). This CDR3 is built from 13 residues. CDR3 coding DNA: TGTGCCTGGGGGGGCTCTGGGGCCAACGTCCTGACTTTC. As protein: CAWGGSGANVLTF.

The J gene is TRBJ2-1, the V gene TRBV15; no reliable D call. Per the germline V gene, CDR1 is LNHNV and CDR2 is YYDKDF (reference sequence). The V gene lost 7 bases and the J gene lost 7 bases, with 8 bases spanning the gap. CDR3 length: 11 residues. The CDR3 here is CATTYRNEQFF. The CDR3 region has the DNA TGTGCCACCACCTATCGTAATGAGCAGTTCTTC. Full variable domain (missing parts from reference TRBV15 and TRBJ2-1): DAMVIQNPRYQVTQFGKPVTLSCSQTLNHNVMYWYQQKSSQAPKLLFHYYDKDFNNEADTPDNFQSRRPNTSFCFLDIRSPGLGDTAMYLCATTYRNEQFFGPGTRLTVL.

The rearrangement uses TRBV13 and TRBJ2-1; tentatively, D is TRBD2 (6 bases). V lost 4 bases to trimming and J lost 5 bases, with 21 bases between them. This CDR3 contains 17 residues. Per germline, CDR1 PRHDT and CDR2 FYEKMQ (reference sequence). As DNA, the CDR3 is TGTGCCAGCAGCTCCTCCCTCCTCGCGGGGCGAAACAATGAGCAGTTCTTC. It translates to CASSSSLLAGRNNEQFF.